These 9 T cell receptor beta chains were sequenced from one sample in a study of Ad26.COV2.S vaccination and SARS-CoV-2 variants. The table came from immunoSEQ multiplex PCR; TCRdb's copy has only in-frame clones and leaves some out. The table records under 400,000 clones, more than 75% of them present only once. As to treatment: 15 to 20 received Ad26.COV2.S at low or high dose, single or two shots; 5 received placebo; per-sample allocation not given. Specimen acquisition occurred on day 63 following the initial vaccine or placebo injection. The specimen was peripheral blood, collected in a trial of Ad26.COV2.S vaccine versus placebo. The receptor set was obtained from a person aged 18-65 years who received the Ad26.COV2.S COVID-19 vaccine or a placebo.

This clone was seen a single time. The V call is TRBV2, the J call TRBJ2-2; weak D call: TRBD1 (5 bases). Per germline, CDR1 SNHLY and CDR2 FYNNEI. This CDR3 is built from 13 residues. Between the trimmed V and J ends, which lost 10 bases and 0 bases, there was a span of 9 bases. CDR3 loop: CATDSPNTGELFF. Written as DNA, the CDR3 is TGTGCCACCGACAGCCCGAACACCGGGGAGCTGTTTTTT.

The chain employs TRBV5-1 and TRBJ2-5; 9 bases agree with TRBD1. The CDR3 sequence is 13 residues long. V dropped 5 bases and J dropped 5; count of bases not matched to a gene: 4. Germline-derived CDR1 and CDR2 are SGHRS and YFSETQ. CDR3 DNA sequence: TGCGCCAGCAGGGGACAGGGAGGGGAGACCCAGTACTTC. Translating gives CASRGQGGETQYF.

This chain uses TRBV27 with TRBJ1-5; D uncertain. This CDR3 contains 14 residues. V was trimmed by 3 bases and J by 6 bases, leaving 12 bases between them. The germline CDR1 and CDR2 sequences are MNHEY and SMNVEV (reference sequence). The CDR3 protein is CASSFVPFGQPQHF. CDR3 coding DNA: TGTGCCAGCAGTTTCGTTCCCTTTGGTCAGCCCCAGCATTTT.

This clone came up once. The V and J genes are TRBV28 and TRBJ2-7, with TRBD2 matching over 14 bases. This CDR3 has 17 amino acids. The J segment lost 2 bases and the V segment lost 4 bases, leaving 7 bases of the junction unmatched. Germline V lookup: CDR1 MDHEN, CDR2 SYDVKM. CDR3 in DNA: TGTGCCAGCAGTTACGGGACTAGCGGGAGTAACCCCTACGAGCAGTACTTC. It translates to CASSYGTSGSNPYEQYF.

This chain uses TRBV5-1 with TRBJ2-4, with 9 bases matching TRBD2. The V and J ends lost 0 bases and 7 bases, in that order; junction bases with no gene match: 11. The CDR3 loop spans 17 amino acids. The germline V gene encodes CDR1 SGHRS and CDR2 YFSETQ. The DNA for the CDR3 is TGCGCCAGCAGCTTGGGCCCGGGTAGCGGGGGTAGGAACATTCAGTACTTC. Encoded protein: CASSLGPGSGGRNIQYF.

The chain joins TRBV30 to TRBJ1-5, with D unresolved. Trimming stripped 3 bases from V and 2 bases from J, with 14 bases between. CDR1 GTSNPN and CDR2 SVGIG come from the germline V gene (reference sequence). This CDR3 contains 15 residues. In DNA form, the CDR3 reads TGTGCCTGGAGCCGGGGTCGTGAGGGCAATCAGCCCCAGCATTTT. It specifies CAWSRGREGNQPQHF. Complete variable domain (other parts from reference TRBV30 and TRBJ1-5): SQTIHQWPATLVQPVGSPLSLECTVEGTSNPNLYWYRQAAGRGLQLLFYSVGIGQISSEVPQNLSASRPQDRQFILSSKKLLLSDSGFYLCAWSRGREGNQPQHFGDGTRLSIL.

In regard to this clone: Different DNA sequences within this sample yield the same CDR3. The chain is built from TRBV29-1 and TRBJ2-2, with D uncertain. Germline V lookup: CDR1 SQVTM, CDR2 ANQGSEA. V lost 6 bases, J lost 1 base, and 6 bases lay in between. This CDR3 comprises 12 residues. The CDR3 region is CSVDKNTGELFF. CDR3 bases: TGCAGCGTCGACAAGAACACCGGGGAGCTGTTTTTT.

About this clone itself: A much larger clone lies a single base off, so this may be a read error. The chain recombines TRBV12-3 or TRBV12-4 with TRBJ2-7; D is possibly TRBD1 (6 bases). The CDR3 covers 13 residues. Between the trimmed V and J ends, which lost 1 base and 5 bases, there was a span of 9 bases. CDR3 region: CASSLGQGNEQYF. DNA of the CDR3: TGTGCCAGCAGTTTAGGGCAGGGGAACGAGCAGTACTTC.

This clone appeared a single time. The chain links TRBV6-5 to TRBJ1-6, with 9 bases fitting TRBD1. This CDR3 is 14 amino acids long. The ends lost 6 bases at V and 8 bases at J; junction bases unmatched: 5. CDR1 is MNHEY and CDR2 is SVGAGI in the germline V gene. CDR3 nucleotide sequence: TGTGCCAGCAGCAAGGACAGGGGCGATTCACCCCTCCACTTT. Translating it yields CASSKDRGDSPLHF.